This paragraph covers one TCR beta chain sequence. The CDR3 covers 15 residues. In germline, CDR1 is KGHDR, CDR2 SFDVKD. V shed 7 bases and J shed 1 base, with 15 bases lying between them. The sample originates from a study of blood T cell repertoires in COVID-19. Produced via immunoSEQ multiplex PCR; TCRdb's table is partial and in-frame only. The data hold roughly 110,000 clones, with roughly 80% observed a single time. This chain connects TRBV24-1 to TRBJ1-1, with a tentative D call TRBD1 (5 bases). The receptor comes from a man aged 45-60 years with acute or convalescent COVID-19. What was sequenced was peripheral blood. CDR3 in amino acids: CATRGSGGSNTEAFF. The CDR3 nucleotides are TGTGCCACCAGGGGCTCCGGGGGTTCGAACACTGAAGCTTTCTTT.